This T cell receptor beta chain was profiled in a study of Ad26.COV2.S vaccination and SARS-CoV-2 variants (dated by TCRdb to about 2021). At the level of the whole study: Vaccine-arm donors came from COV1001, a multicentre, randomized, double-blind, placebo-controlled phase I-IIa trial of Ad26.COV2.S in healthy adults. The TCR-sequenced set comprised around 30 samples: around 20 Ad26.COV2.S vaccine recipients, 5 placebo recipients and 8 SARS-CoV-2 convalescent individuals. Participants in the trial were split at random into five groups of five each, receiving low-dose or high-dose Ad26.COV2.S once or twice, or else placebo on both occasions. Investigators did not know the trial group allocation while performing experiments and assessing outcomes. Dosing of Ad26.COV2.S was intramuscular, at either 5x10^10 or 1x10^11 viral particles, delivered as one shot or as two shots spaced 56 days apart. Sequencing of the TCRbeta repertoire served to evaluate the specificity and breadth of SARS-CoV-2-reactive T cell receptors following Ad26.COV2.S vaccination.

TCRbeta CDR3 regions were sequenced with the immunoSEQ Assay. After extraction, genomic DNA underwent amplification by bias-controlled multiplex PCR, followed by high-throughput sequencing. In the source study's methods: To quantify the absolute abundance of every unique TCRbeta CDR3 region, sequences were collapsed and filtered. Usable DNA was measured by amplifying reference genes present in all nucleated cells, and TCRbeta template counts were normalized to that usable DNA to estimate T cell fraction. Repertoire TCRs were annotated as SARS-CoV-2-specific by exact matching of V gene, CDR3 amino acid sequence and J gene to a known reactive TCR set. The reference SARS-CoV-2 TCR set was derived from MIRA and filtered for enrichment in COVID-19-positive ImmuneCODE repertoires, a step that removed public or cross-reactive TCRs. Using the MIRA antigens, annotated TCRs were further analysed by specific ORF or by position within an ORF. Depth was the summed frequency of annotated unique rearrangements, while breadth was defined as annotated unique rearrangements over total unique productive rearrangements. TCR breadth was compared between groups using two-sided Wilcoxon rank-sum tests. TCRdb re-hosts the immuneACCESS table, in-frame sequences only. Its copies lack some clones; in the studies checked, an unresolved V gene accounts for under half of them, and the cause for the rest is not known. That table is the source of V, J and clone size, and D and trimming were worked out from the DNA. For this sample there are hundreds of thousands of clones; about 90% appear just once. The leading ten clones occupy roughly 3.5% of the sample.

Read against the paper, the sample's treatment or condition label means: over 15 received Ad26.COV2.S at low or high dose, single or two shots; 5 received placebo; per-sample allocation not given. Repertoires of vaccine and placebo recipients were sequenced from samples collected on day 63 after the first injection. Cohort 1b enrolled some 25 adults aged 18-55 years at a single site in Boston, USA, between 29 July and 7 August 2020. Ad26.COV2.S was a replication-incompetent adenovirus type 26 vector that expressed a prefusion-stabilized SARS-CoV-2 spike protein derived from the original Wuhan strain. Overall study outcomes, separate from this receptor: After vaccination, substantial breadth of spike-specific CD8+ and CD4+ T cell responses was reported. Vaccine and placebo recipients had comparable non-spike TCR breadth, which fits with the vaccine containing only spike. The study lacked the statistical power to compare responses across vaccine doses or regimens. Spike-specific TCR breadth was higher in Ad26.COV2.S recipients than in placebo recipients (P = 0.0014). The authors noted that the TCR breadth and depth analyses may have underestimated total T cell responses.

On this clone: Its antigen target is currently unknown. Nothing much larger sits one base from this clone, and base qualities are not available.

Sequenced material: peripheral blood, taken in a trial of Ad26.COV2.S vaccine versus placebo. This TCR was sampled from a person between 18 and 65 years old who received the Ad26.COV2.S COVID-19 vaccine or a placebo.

The CDR3 region: CASSLGSGGLTNTGELFF. The nucleotides read TGTGCCAGCAGCTTAGGTAGCGGGGGGCTGACGAACACCGGGGAGCTGTTTTTT. The V gene is TRBV7-2 and the J gene is TRBJ2-2; 10 bases in the middle match TRBD2. From V the trimming removes 1 base and from J it removes 0 bases, while the gene matches leave 5 bases of the junction unaccounted for. The germline V gene sets CDR1 to SGHTA and CDR2 to FQGNSA. The CDR3 numbers 18 residues from cysteine through phenylalanine. The only DNA kept is the CDR3, 54 bases in frame from the first base.